Each of the 8 T cell receptor beta chains below was sequenced from the same sample in a study of response to subunit inactivated influenza vaccine. Each CDR3 protein gets one entry after TCRdb re-called the RT-PCR reads with MiXCR. The top ten clones hold under 15% of a sample with approximately 500,000 distinct CDR3 sequences, 13% of them seen once. The source was PBMCs from blood, collected roughly 45 days after vaccination. The source is a man aged 45-60 years who received an inactivated influenza vaccine.

This clonotype was found a few times. The chain recombines TRBV27 with TRBJ2-7; 14 bases line up with TRBD2. V trimming: 4 bases; J trimming: 4 bases; junction bases outside the gene matches: 9. CDR1 and CDR2 from the germline V gene are MNHEY and SMNVEV (reference sequence). This CDR3 is built from 17 residues. The CDR3, as DNA: TGTGCCAGCAGTTCCTCAGGACTAGCGGGAGGTTTTTACGAGCAGTACTTC. This translates into CASSSSGLAGGFYEQYF.

This clonotype was detected many times. V is TRBV29-1 and J is TRBJ2-7; no reliable D call. Germline V gives CDR1 SQVTM, CDR2 ANQGSEA. Trimming shortened V by 5 bases and J by 0 bases, and 14 bases separated the two germline ends. The CDR3 contains 14 residues. DNA for the CDR3: TGCAGCGTTCACGCAGCCGGTAGCTCCTACGAGCAGTACTTC. As protein: CSVHAAGSSYEQYF.

This clonotype was detected only a few times. The chain links TRBV12-3 or TRBV12-4 to TRBJ1-2; D may be TRBD1 (5 bases). The V and J ends lost 6 bases and 8 bases respectively, with 16 bases between them. The CDR3 runs 13 residues. This CDR3 reads CASRSGTEAGYTF. The CDR3 nucleotides are TGTGCCAGCAGATCCGGGACGGAAGCGGGCTACACCTTC.

This clonotype has ten or more counts. V is TRBV7-8 and J is TRBJ2-1; possible D gene TRBD1, 6 bases. This CDR3 has 16 residues. V was trimmed by 8 bases and J by 2 bases, leaving 19 bases between them. Looked up from germline, CDR1 is SGHVS and CDR2 is FQNEAQ. CDR3 sequence: CASPRPGHTPYNEQFF. The CDR3, as DNA: TGTGCCAGCCCCCGTCCGGGACACACACCCTACAATGAGCAGTTCTTC.

This clonotype occurred a few times. V usage is TRBV5-1 and J usage is TRBJ2-1; TRBD1 matches 11 bases. This CDR3 has 16 amino acids. The germline CDR1 and CDR2 sequences are SGHRS and YFSETQ. Trimming at V came to 4 bases and at J to 2 bases, leaving 5 bases not matched to a gene. The DNA for the CDR3 is TGCGCCAGCAGCCCGGGACAGGGGGGACCCTACAATGAGCAGTTCTTC. Amino acids: CASSPGQGGPYNEQFF.

V gene TRBV6-2 or TRBV6-3 combines with J gene TRBJ2-1; D remains unclear. Per the germline V gene, CDR1 is MNHEY and CDR2 is SVGEGT. The CDR3 sequence is 15 residues long. Trimming took off 5 bases at V and 4 bases at J, with 15 bases between the two ends. CDR3 nucleotide sequence: TGTGCCAGCAGTCCCCTAGTGAACAATTACAATGAGCAGTTCTTC. This codes for CASSPLVNNYNEQFF.

Only a few counts were recorded for this clonotype. CDR3 in DNA: TGTGCCAGCAGTAAGGGGGCATTCTACGAGCAGTACTTC. Translated, it gives CASSKGAFYEQYF. V gene TRBV27 combines with J gene TRBJ2-7; 7 bases are shared with TRBD1. The junction had 4 bases not matched to a gene; V was cut back by 5 bases and J by 3 bases. The CDR3 has 13 residues. Germline CDR1 and CDR2: MNHEY and SMNVEV (reference sequence).

V and J are TRBV12-3 or TRBV12-4 and TRBJ2-1, with D hard to call. The CDR3 contains 14 residues. Trimming pared 6 bases from V and 4 bases from J, leaving 13 bases between. The CDR3 protein is CASSFQAAYNEQFF. The CDR3, as DNA: TGTGCCAGCAGCTTCCAAGCCGCATACAATGAGCAGTTCTTC.